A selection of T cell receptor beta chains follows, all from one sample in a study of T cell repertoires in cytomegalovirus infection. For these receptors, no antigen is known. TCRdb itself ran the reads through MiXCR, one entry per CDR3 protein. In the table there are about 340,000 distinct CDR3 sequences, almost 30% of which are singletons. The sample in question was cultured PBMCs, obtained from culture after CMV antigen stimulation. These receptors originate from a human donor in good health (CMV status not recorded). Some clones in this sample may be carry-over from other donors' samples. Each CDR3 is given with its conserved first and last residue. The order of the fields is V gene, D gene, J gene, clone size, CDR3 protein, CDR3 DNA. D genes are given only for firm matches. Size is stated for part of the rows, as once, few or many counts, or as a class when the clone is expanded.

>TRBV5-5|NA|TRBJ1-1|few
CASSFYSTLVAFF
TGTGCCAGCAGCTTCTACTCGACTCTCGTAGCTTTCTTT
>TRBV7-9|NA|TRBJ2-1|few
CASSSAPDNEQFF
TGTGCCAGCAGCTCGGCCCCCGACAATGAGCAGTTCTTC
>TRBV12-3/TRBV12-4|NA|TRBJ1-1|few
CASRHTPRTDEAFF
TGTGCCAGCAGACATACACCGCGGACAGACGAAGCTTTCTTT
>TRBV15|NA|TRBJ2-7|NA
CATSKGREKYF
TGTGCCACCAGCAAAGGAAGGGAGAAGTACTTC
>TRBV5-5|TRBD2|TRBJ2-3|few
CASSLFTSGGTRTDTQYF
TGTGCCAGCAGCTTGTTCACTAGCGGGGGGACACGCACAGATACGCAGTATTTT
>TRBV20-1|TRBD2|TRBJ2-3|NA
CSLEGLLASDTQYF
TGCAGCCTCGAGGGACTACTCGCGAGCGATACGCAGTATTTT
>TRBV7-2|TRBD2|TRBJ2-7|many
CASSLLAGSYEQYF
TGTGCCAGCAGCTTGCTAGCGGGGTCATACGAGCAGTACTTC
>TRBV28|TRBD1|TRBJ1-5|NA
CASSSYSSTGGTNQPQHF
TGTGCCAGCAGTTCCTACTCCTCGACAGGGGGTACCAATCAGCCCCAGCATTTT
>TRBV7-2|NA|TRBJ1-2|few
CASSLDGGGRSPYGYTF
TGTGCCAGCAGCTTAGACGGGGGGGGGCGGAGCCCCTATGGCTACACCTTC
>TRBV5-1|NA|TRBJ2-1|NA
CASRRSEISYNEQFF
TGCGCCAGCAGAAGGTCGGAAATCTCCTACAATGAGCAGTTCTTC
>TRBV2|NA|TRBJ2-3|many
CASSLTAYTDTQYF
TGTGCCAGCAGCTTGACGGCTTACACAGATACGCAGTATTTT
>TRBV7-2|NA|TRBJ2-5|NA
CASSLGAGTRGRSQYF
TGTGCCAGCAGCTTAGGGGCGGGAACCCGAGGGCGGTCCCAGTACTTC
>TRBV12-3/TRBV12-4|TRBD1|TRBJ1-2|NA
CASRGDRGREGYTF
TGTGCCAGCAGGGGGGACAGGGGAAGGGAAGGCTACACCTTC
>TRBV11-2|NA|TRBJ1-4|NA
CASSLTGGTFNEKLFF
TGTGCCAGCAGCTTAACGGGCGGGACCTTTAATGAAAAACTGTTTTTT
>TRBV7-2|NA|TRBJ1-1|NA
CASSPDSMNTEAFF
TGTGCCAGCAGCCCCGACAGTATGAACACTGAAGCTTTCTTT
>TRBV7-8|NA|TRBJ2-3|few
CASSSLRGTDTQYF
TGTGCCAGCAGCTCCCTGAGGGGCACAGATACGCAGTATTTT
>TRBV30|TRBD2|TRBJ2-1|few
CAWSRGLAPGNEQFF
TGTGCCTGGAGCCGGGGACTAGCGCCCGGTAATGAGCAGTTCTTC
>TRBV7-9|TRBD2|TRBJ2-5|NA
CASSLRWGALAGEVGETQYF
TGTGCCAGCAGCCTAAGGTGGGGAGCACTAGCGGGAGAAGTAGGAGAGACCCAGTACTTC